Detailed here is one T cell receptor beta chain. Its antigen is currently unknown. Mismatch with germline at one junction end may stem from a read error. Investigators prepared the TCR beta libraries by applying iRepertoire HTBI primers and Arm-PCR of CDR3 regions. TCRdb redid the calling of the multiplex PCR reads with MiXCR, one entry per CDR3 protein. Here the sample spans about 560,000 distinct CDR3 sequences, about 16% being singletons. Germline loops: CDR1 MGHDK, CDR2 SYGVNS. The CDR3 has 15 residues. This sample was included in a study of regulatory T cells in long-lasting Graves disease. Study-wide results and limits: Since the sample size was small, accuracy may have been reduced.

Sample time point: newly diagnosed GD, antithyroid drugs for less than 3 months. Generation of the TCR library employed RNA extracted from PBMCs. The authors diagnosed Graves' disease using American Thyroid Association guidelines. The sample was also linked to a second study, of T cells in Graves' hyperthyroidism and ophthalmopathy.

The chain combines TRBV25-1 with TRBJ2-3; D may match TRBD1 or TRBD2 (6 bases each). With the DNA end fitting TRBJ2-5 better, the J assignment may be wrong. Sequencing was performed on peripheral blood mononuclear cells (PBMCs), taken at new diagnosis, from a patient treated with antithyroid drugs. The clonotype was recovered from a man younger than 30 with Graves disease. DNA of the CDR3: TGTGCCAGCAGTCCCCGAGGGGGGTCGGAAGAGATCCAGTACTTC. It encodes CASSPRGGSEEIQYF.